This TCR beta chain was identified during a study of blood T cell repertoires in COVID-19. The table came from immunoSEQ multiplex PCR; TCRdb's copy has only in-frame clones and leaves some out. Of roughly 200,000 clones listed, around 86% were seen once; the top ten hold 5% to 7%. The age range of participants was about 18 to 90 years, with residence in under 25 US areas. V was shortened by 0 bases and J by 9 bases, with 9 bases between the two germline ends. The CDR3 runs to 13 residues. Per germline, CDR1 MGHRA and CDR2 YSYEKL. The source is a man aged 35-49 years with acute COVID-19. The rearrangement uses TRBV4-1 and TRBJ1-5; D perhaps matches TRBD1 (6 bases). The sequenced sample was PBMCs or T cells enriched from blood (not recorded which). CDR3 sequence reads: CASSQDRDMPQHF. CDR3 DNA sequence: TGCGCCAGCAGCCAAGACAGGGACATGCCCCAGCATTTT.